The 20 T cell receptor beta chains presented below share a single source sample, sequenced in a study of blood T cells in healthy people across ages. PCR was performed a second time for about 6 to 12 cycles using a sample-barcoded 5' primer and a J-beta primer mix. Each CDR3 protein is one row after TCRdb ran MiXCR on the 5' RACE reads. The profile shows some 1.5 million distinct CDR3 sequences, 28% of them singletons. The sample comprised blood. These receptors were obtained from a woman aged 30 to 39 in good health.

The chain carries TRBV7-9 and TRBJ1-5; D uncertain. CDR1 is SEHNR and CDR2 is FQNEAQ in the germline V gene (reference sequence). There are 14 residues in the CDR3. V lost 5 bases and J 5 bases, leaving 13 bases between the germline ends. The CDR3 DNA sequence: TGTGCCAGCAGCCCTCCTGGGGAGCATCAGCCCCAGCATTTT. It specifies CASSPPGEHQPQHF.

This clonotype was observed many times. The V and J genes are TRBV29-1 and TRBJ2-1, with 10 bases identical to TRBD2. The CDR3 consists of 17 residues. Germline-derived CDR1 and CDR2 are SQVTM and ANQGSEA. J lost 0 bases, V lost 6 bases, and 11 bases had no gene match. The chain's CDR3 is CSVPGLASLSSYNEQFF. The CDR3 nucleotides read TGCAGCGTCCCGGGACTAGCGTCCCTTAGCTCCTACAATGAGCAGTTCTTC.

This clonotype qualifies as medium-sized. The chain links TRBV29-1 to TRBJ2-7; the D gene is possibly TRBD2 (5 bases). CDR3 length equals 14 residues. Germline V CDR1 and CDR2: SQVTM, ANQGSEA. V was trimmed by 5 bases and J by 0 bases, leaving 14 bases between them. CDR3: CSVYDATSSYEQYF. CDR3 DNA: TGCAGCGTTTACGACGCAACTAGCTCCTACGAGCAGTACTTC.

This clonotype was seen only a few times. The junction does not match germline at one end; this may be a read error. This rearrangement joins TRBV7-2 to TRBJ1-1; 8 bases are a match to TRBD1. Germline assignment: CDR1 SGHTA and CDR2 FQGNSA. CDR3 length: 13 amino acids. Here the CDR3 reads CASRGQVNTETFF. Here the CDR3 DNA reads TGTGCCAGCAGGGGACAGGTGAACACTGAAACTTTCTTT.

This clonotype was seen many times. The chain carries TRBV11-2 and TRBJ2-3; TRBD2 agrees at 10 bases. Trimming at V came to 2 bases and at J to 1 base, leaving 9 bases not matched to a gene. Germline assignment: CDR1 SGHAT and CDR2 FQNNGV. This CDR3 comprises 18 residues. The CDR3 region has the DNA TGTGCCAGCAGCTTACACCTCACCGGGACTAGCGGCACAGATACGCAGTATTTT. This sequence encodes CASSLHLTGTSGTDTQYF.

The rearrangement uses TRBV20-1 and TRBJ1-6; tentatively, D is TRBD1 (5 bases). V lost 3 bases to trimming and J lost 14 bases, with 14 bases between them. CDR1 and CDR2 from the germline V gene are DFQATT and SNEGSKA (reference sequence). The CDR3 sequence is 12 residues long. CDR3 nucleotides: TGCAGTGCTAGTGAGGGGACCGGGGCCCTCCACTTT. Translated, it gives CSASEGTGALHF.

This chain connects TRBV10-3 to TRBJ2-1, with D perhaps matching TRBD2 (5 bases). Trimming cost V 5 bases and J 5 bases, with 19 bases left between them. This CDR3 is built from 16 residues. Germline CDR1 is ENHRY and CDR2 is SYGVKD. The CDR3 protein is CAISKFRTLGNNEQFF. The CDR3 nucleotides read TGTGCCATCAGTAAGTTCCGGACTCTGGGGAACAATGAGCAGTTCTTC.

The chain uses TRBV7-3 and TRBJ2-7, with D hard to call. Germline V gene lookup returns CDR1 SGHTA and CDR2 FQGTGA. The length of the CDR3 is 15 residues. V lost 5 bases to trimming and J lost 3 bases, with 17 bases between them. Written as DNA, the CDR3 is TGTGCCAGCAGCCCAAACCGGTCCCTATTCTACGAGCAGTACTTC. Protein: CASSPNRSLFYEQYF.

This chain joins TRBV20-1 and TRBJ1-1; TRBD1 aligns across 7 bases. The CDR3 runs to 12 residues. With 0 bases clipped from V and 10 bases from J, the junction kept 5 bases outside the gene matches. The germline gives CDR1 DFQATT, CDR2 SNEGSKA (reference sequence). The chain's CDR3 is CSARDRGGAAFF. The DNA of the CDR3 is TGCAGTGCTAGAGACCGAGGGGGCGCAGCTTTCTTT.

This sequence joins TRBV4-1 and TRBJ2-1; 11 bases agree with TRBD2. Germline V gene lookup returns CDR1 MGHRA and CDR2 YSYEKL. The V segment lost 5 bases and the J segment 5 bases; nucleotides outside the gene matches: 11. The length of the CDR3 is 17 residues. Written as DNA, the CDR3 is TGCGCCAGCAGCAAATCTGTAGCGGGGGGGCTCGACAATGAGCAGTTCTTC. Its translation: CASSKSVAGGLDNEQFF.

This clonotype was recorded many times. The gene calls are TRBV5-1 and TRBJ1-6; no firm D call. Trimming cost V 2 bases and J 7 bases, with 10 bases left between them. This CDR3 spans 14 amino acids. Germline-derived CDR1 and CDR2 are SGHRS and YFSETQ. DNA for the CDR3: TGCGCCAGCAGCTTCGGTCCGGAAAATTCACCCCTCCACTTT. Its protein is CASSFGPENSPLHF.

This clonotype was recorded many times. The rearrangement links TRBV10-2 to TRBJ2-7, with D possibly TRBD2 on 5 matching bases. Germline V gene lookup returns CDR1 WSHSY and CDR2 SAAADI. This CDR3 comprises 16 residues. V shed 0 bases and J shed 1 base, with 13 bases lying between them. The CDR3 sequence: CASSESADYTSYEQYF. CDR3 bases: TGCGCCAGCAGTGAGTCGGCAGACTATACATCCTACGAGCAGTACTTC.

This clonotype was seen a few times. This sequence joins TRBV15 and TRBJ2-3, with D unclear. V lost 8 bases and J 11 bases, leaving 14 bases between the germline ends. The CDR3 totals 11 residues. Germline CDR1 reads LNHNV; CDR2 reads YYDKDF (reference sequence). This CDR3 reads CATRQTNQQYF. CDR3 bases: TGTGCCACCCGACAAACGAATCAGCAGTATTTT.

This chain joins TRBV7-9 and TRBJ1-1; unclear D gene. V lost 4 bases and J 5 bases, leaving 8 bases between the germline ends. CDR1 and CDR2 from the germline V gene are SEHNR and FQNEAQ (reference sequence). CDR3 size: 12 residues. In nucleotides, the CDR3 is TGTGCCAGCAGCTGGAACGGGACTGAAGCTTTCTTT. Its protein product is CASSWNGTEAFF.

The CDR3 DNA is TGCGCCAGCAGTTCCGGGACTAGCGGGATCGGGGTTGAGCAGTTCTTC. Its protein is CASSSGTSGIGVEQFF. The chain uses TRBV10-1 and TRBJ2-1, with 13 bases identical to TRBD2. The CDR3 has 16 amino acids. The V segment lost 5 bases and the J segment 9 bases; nucleotides outside the gene matches: 10. Germline values: CDR1 WNHNN, CDR2 SYGVQD (reference sequence).

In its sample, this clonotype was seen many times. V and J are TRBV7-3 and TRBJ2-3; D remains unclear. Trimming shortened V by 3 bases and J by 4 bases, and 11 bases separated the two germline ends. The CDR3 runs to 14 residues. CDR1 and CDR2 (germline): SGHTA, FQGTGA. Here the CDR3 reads CASSFPVSADTQYF. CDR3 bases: TGTGCCAGCAGCTTCCCCGTGTCGGCAGATACGCAGTATTTT.

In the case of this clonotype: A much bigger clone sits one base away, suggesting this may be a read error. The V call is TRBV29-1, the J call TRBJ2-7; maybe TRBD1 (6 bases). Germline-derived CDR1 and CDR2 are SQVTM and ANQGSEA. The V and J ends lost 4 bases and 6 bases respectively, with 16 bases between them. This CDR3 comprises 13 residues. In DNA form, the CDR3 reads TGCAGCGTTGTATGGGACAACCGGTTCGAGCAGTACTTC. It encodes CSVVWDNRFEQYF.

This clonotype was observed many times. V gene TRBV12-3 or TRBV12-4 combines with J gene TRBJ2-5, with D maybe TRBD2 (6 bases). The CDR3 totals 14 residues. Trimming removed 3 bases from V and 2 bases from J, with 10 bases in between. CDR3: CASSFNSGQETQYF. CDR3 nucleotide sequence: TGTGCCAGCAGTTTTAATAGCGGTCAAGAGACCCAGTACTTC.

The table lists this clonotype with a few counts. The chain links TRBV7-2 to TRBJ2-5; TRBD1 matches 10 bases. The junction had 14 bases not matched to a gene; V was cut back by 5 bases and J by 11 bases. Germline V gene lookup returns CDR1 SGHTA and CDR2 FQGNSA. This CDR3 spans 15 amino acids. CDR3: CASSPGTGVTYGQYF. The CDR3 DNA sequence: TGTGCCAGCAGCCCCGGGACAGGGGTCACCTACGGGCAGTACTTC.

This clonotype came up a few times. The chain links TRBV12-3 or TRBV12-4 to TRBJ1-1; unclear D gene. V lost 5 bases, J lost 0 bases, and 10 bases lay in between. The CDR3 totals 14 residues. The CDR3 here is CASSHRPMNTEAFF. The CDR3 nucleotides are TGTGCCAGCAGTCACAGACCCATGAACACTGAAGCTTTCTTT.